This T cell receptor beta chain was recorded in a study of blood T cell repertoires in COVID-19 (dated by TCRdb to 2018 to 2020). The study in broad terms: Samples from collaborators originated in the United States, Italy and Spain and spanned both the acute and convalescent phases of COVID-19. The material from the prospective study consisted of cDNA or gDNA derived from T cells, B-cell-depleted T cells, or PBMCs. Deeply sampled blood TCRbeta repertoires from subjects exposed to, actively infected with, or recovered from COVID-19 were included in the dataset. A freely available public database, intended as a resource for researchers studying the immune response to SARS-CoV-2, is where the repertoires were released. Samples were obtained from the ongoing ImmuneRACE study (first 160 participants) and from 1,254 subjects provided by 6 global collaborators. A de-identified subject ID, COVID-19 status, age in years and sex were almost always included in the sample metadata. Where available, HLA class I and class II types were obtained from metadata supplied by the sample provider rather than from assay-based typing. Overall study results and their limits: The amount of clinical and demographic metadata varied by source and participant and was provided uncurated.

One collaborating source in Seattle enrolled patients during active infection and followed them longitudinally through the course of disease. Each collaborating institution followed its own protocols to collect whole blood in K2EDTA tubes. For TCRbeta analysis, collaborators shipped samples as frozen whole blood, isolated PBMCs, or DNA extracted from either of those sample types. TCRbeta CDR3 regions were amplified from genomic DNA using the immunoSEQ Assay, a bias-controlled multiplex PCR. In the original analysis: Within the assay, amplification of reference gene primers was used to estimate how many nucleated cells each sample contained. To quantify the absolute abundance of each unique TCRbeta CDR3 rearrangement, sequence reads were collapsed and filtered. For each sample, productive Simpson clonality was calculated as the square root of Simpson's diversity index across productive rearrangements. TCRdb provides this immuneACCESS table in a form limited to in-frame rearrangements. Some clones are lacking; in checked studies, under half of them reflect an unresolved V gene, and why the rest are absent is not known. V, J and clone size are those of that table, while D and trimming were read from the DNA. The sample yields roughly 250,000 clones; 70% to 90% were counted once. Approximately 12% of the sample is held by the ten biggest clonotypes.

The CDR3 covers 14 residues, taking in both the cysteine and the phenylalanine. Only the CDR3 DNA is retained, 42 bases long and in frame from the first base. In the germline V gene, CDR1 corresponds to SGHTS and CDR2 to YDEGEE. Trimming takes 0 bases from V and 3 bases from J, and the germline ends sit 7 bases apart. As to this clone: Its antigen is unknown. No clone much larger than this one lies a single base away; base qualities are absent.

This clonotype was sampled from a woman aged 25 to 45 with COVID-19, enrolled during active disease. The chain is assembled from TRBV5-8 and TRBJ1-5; the D gene remains uncertain. The sample consisted of peripheral blood. This receptor has the CDR3 CASSLEQFNQPQHF. The nucleotides read TGTGCCAGCAGCTTGGAACAGTTCAATCAGCCCCAGCATTTT. With the portions outside the CDR3 filled from the reference TRBV5-8 and TRBJ1-5 genes, the complete variable region becomes EAGVTQSPTHLIKTRGQQATLRCSPISGHTSVYWYQQALGLGLQFLLWYDEGEERNRGNFPPRFSGRQFPNYSSELNVNALELEDSALYLCASSLEQFNQPQHFGDGTRLSIL.